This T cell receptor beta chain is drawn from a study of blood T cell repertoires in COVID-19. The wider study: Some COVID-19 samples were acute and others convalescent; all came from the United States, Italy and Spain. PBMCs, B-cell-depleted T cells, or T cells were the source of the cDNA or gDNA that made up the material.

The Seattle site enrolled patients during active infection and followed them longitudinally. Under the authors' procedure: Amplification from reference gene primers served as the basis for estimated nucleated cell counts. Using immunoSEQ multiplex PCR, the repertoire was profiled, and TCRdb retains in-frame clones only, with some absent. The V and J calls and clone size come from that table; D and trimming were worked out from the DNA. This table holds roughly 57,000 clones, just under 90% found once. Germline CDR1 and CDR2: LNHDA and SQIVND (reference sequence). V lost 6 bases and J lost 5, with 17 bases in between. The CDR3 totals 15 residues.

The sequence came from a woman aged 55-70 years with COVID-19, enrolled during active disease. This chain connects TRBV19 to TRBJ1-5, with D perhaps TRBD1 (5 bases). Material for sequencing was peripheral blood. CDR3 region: CASSAGLGSDQPQHF. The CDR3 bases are TGTGCCAGTAGCGCAGGGCTCGGGTCAGATCAGCCCCAGCATTTT. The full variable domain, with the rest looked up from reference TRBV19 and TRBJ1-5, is DGGITQSPKYLFRKEGQNVTLSCEQNLNHDAMYWYRQDPGQGLRLIYYSQIVNDFQKGDIAEGYSVSREKKESFPLTVTSAQKNPTAFYLCASSAGLGSDQPQHFGDGTRLSIL.